This T cell receptor beta chain was captured in a study of cytomegalovirus exposure and HLA in healthy donors. The wider study: Early released data comprised 80 million or so unique TCRs from HLA-typed donors. Study-level points and caveats: Researchers catalogued 160 or so TCR beta chains as cytomegalovirus-associated.

A remark on this clone: Its antigen is not known.

Amplification used 60 Vbeta primers and 13 Jbeta primers. The method was immunoSEQ multiplex PCR; TCRdb's version includes in-frame clones alone and lacks a portion of them. The repertoire holds 90,000 to 100,000 clones, with roughly 81% as singletons. The CDR3 is 16 amino acids. V shed 3 bases, J shed 5 bases, and the junction held 8 bases outside the gene matches. Germline V CDR1 and CDR2: SGHNT, YYREEE (reference sequence). This sequence joins TRBV5-4 and TRBJ2-5; 12 bases are shared with TRBD1. Sequenced input: PBMCs. This receptor was identified in a man aged 35-49 years in good health and CMV-seronegative. The CDR3 bases are TGTGCCAGCAGCTCGCCGGGACAGGGGGCCGTGGAGACCCAGTACTTC. It is translated as CASSSPGQGAVETQYF. Full variable domain (outside the CDR3, taken from reference TRBV5-4 and TRBJ2-5): ETGVTQSPTHLIKTRGQQVTLRCSSQSGHNTVSWYQQALGQGPQFIFQYYREEENGRGNFPPRFSGLQFPNYSSELNVNALELDDSALYLCASSSPGQGAVETQYFGPGTRLLVL.